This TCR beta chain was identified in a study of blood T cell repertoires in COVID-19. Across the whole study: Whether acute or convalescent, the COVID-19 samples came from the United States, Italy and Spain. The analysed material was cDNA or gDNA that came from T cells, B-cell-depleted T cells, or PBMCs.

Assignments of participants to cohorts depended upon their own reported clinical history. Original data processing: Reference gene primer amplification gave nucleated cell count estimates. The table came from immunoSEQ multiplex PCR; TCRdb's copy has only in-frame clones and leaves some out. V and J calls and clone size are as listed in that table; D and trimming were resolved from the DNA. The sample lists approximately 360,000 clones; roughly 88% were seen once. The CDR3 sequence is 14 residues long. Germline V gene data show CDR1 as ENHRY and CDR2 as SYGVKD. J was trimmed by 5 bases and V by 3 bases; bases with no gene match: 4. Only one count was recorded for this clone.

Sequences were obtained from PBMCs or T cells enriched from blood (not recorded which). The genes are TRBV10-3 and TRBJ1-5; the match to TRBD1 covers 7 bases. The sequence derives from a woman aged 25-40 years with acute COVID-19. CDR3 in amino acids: CAISDRGGHQPQHF. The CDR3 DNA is TGTGCCATCAGTGATCGAGGGGGCCATCAGCCCCAGCATTTT.